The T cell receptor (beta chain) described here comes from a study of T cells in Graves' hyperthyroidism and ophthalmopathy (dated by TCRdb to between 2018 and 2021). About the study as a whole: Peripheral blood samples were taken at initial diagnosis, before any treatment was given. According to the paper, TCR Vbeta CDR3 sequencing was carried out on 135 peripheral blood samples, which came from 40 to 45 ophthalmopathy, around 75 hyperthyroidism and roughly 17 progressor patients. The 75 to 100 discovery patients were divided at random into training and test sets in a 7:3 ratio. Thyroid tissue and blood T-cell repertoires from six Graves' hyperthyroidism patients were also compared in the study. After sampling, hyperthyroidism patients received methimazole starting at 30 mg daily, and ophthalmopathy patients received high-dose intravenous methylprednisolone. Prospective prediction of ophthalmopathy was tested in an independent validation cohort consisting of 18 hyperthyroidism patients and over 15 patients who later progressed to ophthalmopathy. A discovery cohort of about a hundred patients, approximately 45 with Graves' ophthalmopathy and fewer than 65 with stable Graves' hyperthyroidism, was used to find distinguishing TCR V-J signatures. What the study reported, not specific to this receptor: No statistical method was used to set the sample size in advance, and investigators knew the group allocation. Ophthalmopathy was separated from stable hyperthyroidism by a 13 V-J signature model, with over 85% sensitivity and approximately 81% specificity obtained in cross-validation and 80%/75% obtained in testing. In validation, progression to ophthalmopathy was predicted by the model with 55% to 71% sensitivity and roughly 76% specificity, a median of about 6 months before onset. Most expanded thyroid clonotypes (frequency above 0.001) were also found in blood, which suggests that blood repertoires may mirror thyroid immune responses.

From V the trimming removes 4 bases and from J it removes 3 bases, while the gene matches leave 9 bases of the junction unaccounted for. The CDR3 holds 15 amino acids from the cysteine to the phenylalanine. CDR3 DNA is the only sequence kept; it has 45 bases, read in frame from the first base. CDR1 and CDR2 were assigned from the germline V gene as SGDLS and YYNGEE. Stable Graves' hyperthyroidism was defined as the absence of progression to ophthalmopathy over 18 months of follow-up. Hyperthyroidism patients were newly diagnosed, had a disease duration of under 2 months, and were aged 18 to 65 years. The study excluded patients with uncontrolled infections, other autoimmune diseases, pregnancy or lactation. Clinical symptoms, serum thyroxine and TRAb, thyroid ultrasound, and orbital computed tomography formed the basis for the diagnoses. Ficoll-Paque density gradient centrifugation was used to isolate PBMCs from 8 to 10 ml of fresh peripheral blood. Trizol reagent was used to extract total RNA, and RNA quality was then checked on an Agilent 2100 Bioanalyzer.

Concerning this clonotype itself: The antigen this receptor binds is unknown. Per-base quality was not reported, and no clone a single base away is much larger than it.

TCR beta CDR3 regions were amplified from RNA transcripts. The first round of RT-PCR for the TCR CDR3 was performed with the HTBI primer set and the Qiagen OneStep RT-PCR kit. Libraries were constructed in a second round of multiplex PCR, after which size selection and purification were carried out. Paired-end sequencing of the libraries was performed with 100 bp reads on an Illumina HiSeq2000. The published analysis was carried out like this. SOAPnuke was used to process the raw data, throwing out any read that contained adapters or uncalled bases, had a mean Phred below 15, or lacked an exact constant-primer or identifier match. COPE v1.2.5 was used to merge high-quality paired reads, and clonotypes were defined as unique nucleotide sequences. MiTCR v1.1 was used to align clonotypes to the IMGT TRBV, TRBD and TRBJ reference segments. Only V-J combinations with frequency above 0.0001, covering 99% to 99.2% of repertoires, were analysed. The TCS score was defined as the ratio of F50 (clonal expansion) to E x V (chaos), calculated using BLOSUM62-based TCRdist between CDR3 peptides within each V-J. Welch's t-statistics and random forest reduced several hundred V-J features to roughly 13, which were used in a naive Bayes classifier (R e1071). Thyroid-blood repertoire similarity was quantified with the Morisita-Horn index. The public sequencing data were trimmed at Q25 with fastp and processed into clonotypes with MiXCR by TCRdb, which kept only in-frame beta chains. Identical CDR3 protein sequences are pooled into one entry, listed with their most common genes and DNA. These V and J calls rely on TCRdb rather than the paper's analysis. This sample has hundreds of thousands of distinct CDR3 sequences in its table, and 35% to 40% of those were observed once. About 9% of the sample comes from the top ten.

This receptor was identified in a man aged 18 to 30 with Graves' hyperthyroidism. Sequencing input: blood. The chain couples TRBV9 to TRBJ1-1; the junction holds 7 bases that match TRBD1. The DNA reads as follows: TGTGCCAGCAGCCCAACAGGGGTTGATTACACTGAAGCTTTCTTT. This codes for CASSPTGVDYTEAFF. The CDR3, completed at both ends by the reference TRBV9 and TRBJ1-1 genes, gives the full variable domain DSGVTQTPKHLITATGQRVTLRCSPRSGDLSVYWYQQSLDQGLQFLIQYYNGEERAKGNILERFSAQQFPDLHSELNLSSLELGDSALYFCASSPTGVDYTEAFFGQGTRLTVV.